This TCR beta chain stems from a study of siplizumab effects on memory and regulatory T cells. Study-wide results and caveats: Memory cells that were CD4+ and unstimulated gave rise to alloreactive sequences, which siplizumab significantly reduced. The mean Treg-derived percentage of mappable alloreactive CD4+ clones was 60% to 80% with siplizumab compared with roughly 26% in controls.

The CDR3 length is 16 residues. Trimming removed 0 bases from V and 10 bases from J, with 20 bases in between. Germline CDR1 SGHDT, CDR2 YYEEEE. This table comes from immunoSEQ multiplex PCR, and its TCRdb copy is limited to in-frame clones, with some not included. The table records roughly 5,300 clones, about 50% of them present only once. The table lists this clone with a few counts. Its antigen is undetermined. The mixed lymphocyte reaction cells were cocultured at 37°C for six to seven days. The TCR sequence derives from a human donor in good health; the cells came from an allogeneic mixed lymphocyte reaction. Some clones in this sample may be carry-over from other donors' samples. The sample taken for sequencing was CFSE-low (dividing) CD8+ T cells sorted from an allogeneic mixed lymphocyte reaction. The V gene is TRBV5-6, the J gene TRBJ2-1; maybe TRBD1 (5 bases). The CDR3 region has the DNA TGTGCCAGCAGCTTGGCTCAGGGCGAAAGGATCCTCGAGCAGTTCTTC. It translates to CASSLAQGERILEQFF.